Below, 18 T cell receptor beta chains from the same sample are listed, as sequenced in a study of blood T cell repertoires in COVID-19. The repertoire was sequenced with immunoSEQ multiplex PCR; TCRdb's copy has only in-frame clones and lacks some. The repertoire holds 300,000 to 400,000 clones, with around 85% as singletons. The sequenced sample consisted of PBMCs or T cells enriched from blood (not recorded which). These receptors were taken from a woman between 40 and 50 years old with acute COVID-19.

The chain uses TRBV9 and TRBJ2-3, with TRBD2 matching 7 bases. CDR3 size: 15 residues. The J segment lost 0 bases and the V segment lost 2 bases, leaving 3 bases of the junction unmatched. From germline, CDR1 is SGDLS and CDR2 YYNGEE. Here the CDR3 DNA reads TGTGCCAGCAGCGTCAGCGGGGCTAGCACAGATACGCAGTATTTT. Translating it yields CASSVSGASTDTQYF.

This clone was observed a single time. The rearrangement uses TRBV7-9 and TRBJ2-3; the match to TRBD1 covers 9 bases. J lost 6 bases, V lost 5 bases, and 12 bases had no gene match. CDR1 is SEHNR, CDR2 FQNEAQ, per germline (reference sequence). The CDR3 consists of 16 residues. The CDR3 region has the DNA TGTGCCAGCAGCCCTAACCCGACAGGGGGTTGGGATACGCAGTATTTT. Amino acid sequence: CASSPNPTGGWDTQYF.

This chain joins TRBV2 and TRBJ1-1; a possible D gene is TRBD1 (5 bases). CDR3 length equals 12 residues. Trimming stripped 5 bases from V and 6 bases from J, with 10 bases between. CDR1 is SNHLY and CDR2 is FYNNEI in the germline V gene. CDR3: CASSRDLAEAFF. In DNA form, the CDR3 reads TGTGCCAGCAGTCGGGACTTGGCTGAAGCTTTCTTT.

The rearrangement joins TRBV3-1 (or the pseudogene TRBV3-2) to TRBJ2-1, with 7 bases identical to TRBD2. V shed 3 bases, J shed 6 bases, and the junction held 8 bases outside the gene matches. Germline-derived CDR1 and CDR2 are LGHDT and YNNKEL (reference sequence). The CDR3 is 15 amino acids. The CDR3 DNA reads TGTGCCAGCAGCCATAGTGGGAGGGTAAGCAATGAGCAGTTCTTC. Its translation is CASSHSGRVSNEQFF.

V is TRBV2 and J is TRBJ1-5, with TRBD1 matching 11 bases. Germline V gene sequence: CDR1 SNHLY, CDR2 FYNNEI. After removal of 6 bases from V and 8 bases from J, the junction contained 3 bases not matched to a gene. CDR3 size: 13 residues. This CDR3 reads CASRDRGREPQHF. DNA of the CDR3: TGTGCCAGCAGGGACAGGGGGCGAGAGCCCCAGCATTTT.

V gene TRBV10-3 combines with J gene TRBJ2-4; 7 bases map to TRBD1. V trimming: 3 bases; J trimming: 1 base; junction bases outside the gene matches: 9. This CDR3 region has 17 residues. CDR1 ENHRY and CDR2 SYGVKD come from the germline V gene. The CDR3, as DNA: TGTGCCATCAGTGAAACCCGCGAGGGGGCGGCCAAAAACATTCAGTACTTC. This sequence encodes CAISETREGAAKNIQYF.

The chain has TRBV28 and TRBJ1-2; D may be TRBD1 (5 bases). Germline CDR1 is MDHEN and CDR2 is SYDVKM. This CDR3 is built from 15 residues. The germline V and J ends were trimmed by 7 bases and 4 bases, with 19 bases remaining between them. CDR3 DNA sequence: TGTGCCAGCAACCCCAATCCCGGGGGGACCTATGGCTACACCTTC. Amino acids: CASNPNPGGTYGYTF.

This rearrangement joins TRBV19 to TRBJ2-3; possible D gene TRBD2, 6 bases. V was cut by 5 bases and J by 2 bases, with 14 bases left in between. The CDR3 contains 15 residues. Germline V CDR1 and CDR2: LNHDA, SQIVND (reference sequence). The CDR3: CASSLRTTDTDTQYF. The CDR3 region has the DNA TGTGCCAGTAGTCTGCGGACTACCGACACAGATACGCAGTATTTT.

This clone has a single count. The V and J genes are TRBV5-1 and TRBJ1-4; D gene unclear. Trimming removed 0 bases at V and 4 bases at J, with 13 bases between. Germline V gene lookup returns CDR1 SGHRS and CDR2 YFSETQ. The CDR3 is 16 residues long. The CDR3 DNA reads as TGCGCCAGCAGCTTGGCAGGTCCTTATTATAATGAAAAACTGTTTTTT. It encodes CASSLAGPYYNEKLFF.

The chain couples TRBV9 to TRBJ2-3, with D tentatively TRBD1 (6 bases). The CDR3 has 18 amino acids. V lost 5 bases and J lost 0, with 22 bases in between. Germline V gives CDR1 SGDLS, CDR2 YYNGEE. The CDR3 DNA sequence: TGTGCCAGCAGGTTCGGGGATGGACAGTGGGCTAGCACAGATACGCAGTATTTT. It yields the protein CASRFGDGQWASTDTQYF.

V and J are TRBV9 and TRBJ2-3; 9 bases line up with TRBD2. Germline trimming cut 10 bases from V and 3 bases from J; bases unmatched to any gene: 18. The CDR3 extends over 17 amino acids. In germline, CDR1 is SGDLS, CDR2 YYNGEE. For the CDR3, the DNA is TGTGCCCGCCGCGGGGCCGCGGGGGCGGGGGGGACAGATACGCAGTATTTT. It translates to CARRGAAGAGGTDTQYF.

The V gene is TRBV6-5, the J gene TRBJ2-1; D gene uncertain. Germline CDR1 and CDR2: MNHEY and SVGAGI. This CDR3 is 15 amino acids long. Trimming removed 7 bases at V and 0 bases at J, with 13 bases between. The CDR3 loop reads CASKRSEHSYNEQFF. The CDR3 DNA sequence: TGTGCCAGCAAGAGGAGCGAGCACTCCTACAATGAGCAGTTCTTC.

The chain couples TRBV7-3 to TRBJ1-4, with D uncertain. Germline CDR1 SGHTA, CDR2 FQGTGA. CDR3 length: 15 residues. V lost 1 base to trimming and J lost 12 bases, with 18 bases between them. The DNA of the CDR3 is TGTGCCAGCAGCTTAAAAGAGGAACCCATCGTAGAACTGTTTTTT. Its translation: CASSLKEEPIVELFF.

The genes are TRBV7-8 and TRBJ2-3; 10 bases fit TRBD2. CDR1 SGHVS and CDR2 FQNEAQ come from the germline V gene. The CDR3 loop spans 16 amino acids. V lost 2 bases and J lost 7; bases outside the gene matches: 9. CDR3 coding DNA: TGTGCCAGCAGCTTAATGGGGACTAGCGATCGGAATACGCAGTATTTT. Its translation is CASSLMGTSDRNTQYF.

This clone turned up a few times. The gene calls are TRBV28 and TRBJ2-1; TRBD2 matches at 9 bases. Trimming removed 8 bases from V and 6 bases from J; junction bases left unmatched: 5. This CDR3 contains 13 residues. Germline-derived CDR1 and CDR2 are MDHEN and SYDVKM. CDR3 sequence: CASGTSSTNEQFF. The CDR3 coding sequence is TGTGCCAGCGGGACTAGCTCCACCAATGAGCAGTTCTTC. The entire variable domain, with the rest obtained from reference TRBV28 and TRBJ2-1, is as follows: DVKVTQSSRYLVKRTGEKVFLECVQDMDHENMFWYRQDPGLGLRLIYFSYDVKMKEKGDIPEGYSVSREKKERFSLILESASTNQTSMYLCASGTSSTNEQFFGPGTRLTVL.

V and J are TRBV4-3 and TRBJ1-2; 7 bases align to TRBD1. J gave up 8 bases and V 0 bases, and 9 bases lay outside the gene matches. Germline V gene data show CDR1 as LGHNA and CDR2 as YSLEER. The CDR3 has 15 amino acids. The CDR3 here is CASSQDHRGLGGYTF. DNA of the CDR3: TGCGCCAGCAGCCAAGATCATAGGGGGCTTGGAGGCTACACCTTC.

The chain joins TRBV4-2 to TRBJ1-4; 8 bases map to TRBD1. The CDR3 runs 19 residues. Germline V gene lookup returns CDR1 LGHNA and CDR2 YNFKEQ. V lost 3 bases, J lost 3 bases, and 15 bases stayed unmatched. DNA of the CDR3: TGTGCCAGCAGCCATGGGGTGAAGCACACAGGGGGGTCTAATGAAAAACTGTTTTTT. As protein: CASSHGVKHTGGSNEKLFF.

The rearrangement links TRBV7-9 to TRBJ1-2, with 7 bases lining up with TRBD1. Germline CDR1 reads SEHNR; CDR2 reads FQNEAQ (reference sequence). The length of the CDR3 is 18 residues. The J segment lost 4 bases and the V segment lost 7 bases, leaving 21 bases of the junction unmatched. Here the CDR3 reads CASNNEGASYQEFYGYTF. The CDR3 DNA reads as TGTGCCAGCAACAATGAGGGGGCTTCCTATCAAGAATTCTATGGCTACACCTTC. The whole variable domain, remainder taken from reference TRBV7-9 and TRBJ1-2, is DTGVSQNPRHKITKRGQNVTFRCDPISEHNRLYWYRQTLGQGPEFLTYFQNEAQLEKSRLLSDRFSAERPKGSFSTLEIQRTEQGDSAMYLCASNNEGASYQEFYGYTFGSGTRLTVV.